Listed here is a single T cell receptor (beta chain). Profiled with immunoSEQ multiplex PCR; TCRdb holds only in-frame clones, not every one. The sample records about 97,000 clones, about four fifths being singletons. The sample is drawn from a study of blood T cell repertoires in COVID-19. The sample comprised peripheral blood. The TCR sequence derives from a human donor in a cohort sampled during active COVID-19.

Written as DNA, the CDR3 is TGCGCCAGCAGCTATACGGGGAACACTGAAGCTTTCTTT. The encoded protein is CASSYTGNTEAFF. V is TRBV5-1 and J is TRBJ1-1; D is ambiguous. Germline V lookup: CDR1 SGHRS, CDR2 YFSETQ. Trimming left V 3 bases short and J 1 base short, with 7 bases between. The CDR3 consists of 13 residues.